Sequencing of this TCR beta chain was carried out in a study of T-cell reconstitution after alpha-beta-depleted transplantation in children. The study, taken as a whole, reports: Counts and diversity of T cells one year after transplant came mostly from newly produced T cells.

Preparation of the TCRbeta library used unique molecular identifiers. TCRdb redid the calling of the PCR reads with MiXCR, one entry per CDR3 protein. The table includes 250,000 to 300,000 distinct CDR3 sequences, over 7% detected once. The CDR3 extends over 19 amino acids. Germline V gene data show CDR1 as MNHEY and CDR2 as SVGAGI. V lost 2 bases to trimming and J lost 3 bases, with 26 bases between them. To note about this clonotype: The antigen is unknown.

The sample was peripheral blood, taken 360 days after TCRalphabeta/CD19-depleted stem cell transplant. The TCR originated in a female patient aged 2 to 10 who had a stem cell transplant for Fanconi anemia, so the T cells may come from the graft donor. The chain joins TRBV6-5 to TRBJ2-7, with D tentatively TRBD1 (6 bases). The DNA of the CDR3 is TGTGCCAGCAGTTACGGATATCCAGGGGCCTCCGCGGATGTCTACGAGCAGTACTTC. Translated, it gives CASSYGYPGASADVYEQYF.